This T cell receptor (beta chain) was recovered during a study of T-cell reconstitution after alpha-beta-depleted transplantation in children (dated by TCRdb to 2016 to 2017). Turning to the overall study: Using TCR repertoire profiling, the study followed T-cell immune reconstitution in a quantitative way in children after TCRalphabeta/CD19-depleted allogeneic hematopoietic cell transplantation. What the study reported, not specific to this receptor: The frequencies of hyperexpanded clones fell over the following months, and after one year, T-cell counts and TCRbeta diversity were mostly attributed to newly produced T cells. The high TCRbeta diversity at day 60 in some patients was ascribed to recipient T cells and intrathymic progenitors that had survived conditioning. About two months after transplant, the apparently early recovery of alphabetaT-cell counts reportedly depended on just several hundred clones that had expanded rapidly and came from non-depleted graft cells.

As for this clonotype: There is no known antigen for this receptor. Qualities for individual bases were not recorded, and no much larger clone is one base off.

The V and J ends are trimmed by 11 bases and 2 bases, leaving 18 bases between them. CDR1 and CDR2, looked up from the germline V gene (reference sequence), are LGHDT and YNNKEL. The CDR3 holds 14 amino acids from the cysteine to the phenylalanine. Only the CDR3 DNA is retained, 42 bases long and in frame from the first base. The time point tag for this specimen amounts to: day 60 (about 2 months) after transplantation. The treatment or condition label corresponds to: allogeneic hematopoietic cell transplantation with graft depleted of TCRalphabeta T cells and CD19 B cells. The transplant recipients were children given TCRalphabeta/CD19-depleted allogeneic hematopoietic cell grafts. The library was obtained by PCR. These reads were obtained on an Illumina HiSeq 2500. TCR libraries were prepared with molecular barcoding, using unique molecular identifiers to normalize TCRbeta repertoire quantification. The public sequencing data were trimmed at Q25 with fastp and processed into clonotypes with MiXCR by TCRdb, which kept only in-frame beta chains. CDR3 protein duplicates are merged, each entry listing the most common genes and DNA. The sample table shows almost 5,000 distinct CDR3 sequences, and just under 7.5% are seen once. The top ten clones comprise about 1.8% of the sample.

The specimen was PBMCs, mostly from graft donor cells, collected 60 days after TCRalphabeta/CD19-depleted stem cell transplant. The rearrangement joined TRBV3-1 to TRBJ1-1, with TRBD1 tentatively as D gene (5 bases match). The sequence derives from a boy less than two years old who had a stem cell transplant for SCID, so the T cells may come from the graft donor. This receptor has the CDR3 CAFCLRGGNTEAFF. The nucleotide sequence reads TGTGCCTTCTGCCTTAGGGGAGGCAACACTGAAGCTTTCTTT.